This T cell receptor beta chain was captured in a study of blood T cell repertoires in COVID-19. Study summary: The origin of the acute and convalescent COVID-19 samples was the United States, Italy and Spain. PBMCs, B-cell-depleted T cells, or T cells were the source of the cDNA or gDNA that made up the material.

Followed longitudinally, the Seattle patients had been enrolled during active infection. The CDR3 loop spans 17 amino acids. Germline loops: CDR1 LNHDA, CDR2 SQIVND (reference sequence). Unmatched junction bases numbered 5, after V lost 0 bases and J lost 2 bases. Per the original data handling: Reference gene primer amplification in the assay estimated nucleated cell counts. Method: immunoSEQ multiplex PCR; TCRdb's copy keeps in-frame clones and lacks some. That table gives V, J and clone size, and the DNA gave D and trimming. Among 400,000 or so clones listed, around 90% were seen once. The sequence was obtained from a man in his late teens or twenties with COVID-19, enrolled during active disease. The gene calls are TRBV19 and TRBJ1-5, with 9 bases lining up with TRBD1. Sequencing used peripheral blood. Written as DNA, the CDR3 is TGTGCCAGTAGTATAGACCGGACAGGGGAGGGCAATCAGCCCCAGCATTTT. Protein product: CASSIDRTGEGNQPQHF.